This note documents a single T cell receptor (beta chain) sequence. No antigen is known for it. Sequencing was performed with immunoSEQ multiplex PCR; in TCRdb, only in-frame clones are kept and a portion is missing. The sample lists fewer than 25,000 clones; roughly three quarters were seen once. V dropped 3 bases and J dropped 3 bases, with 12 bases sitting between them. The CDR3 runs to 14 residues. Germline V gene lookup returns CDR1 MNHEY and CDR2 SVGEGT. These data belong to a study of vaccination effects on CD4 cells after COVID-19. ViraFEST used viral peptide pools to expand antigen-specific CD4+ T cells before sequencing. Upon completion of approximately ten days in culture, CD4+ T cells were isolated. Negative nucleocapsid antibody tests before and after vaccination confirmed no previous SARS-CoV-2 infection. On both days 3 and 7, half of the culture medium was replaced with IL-2 medium. Study observations and caveats: Long after vaccination, the clones induced by infection and by vaccine shrank markedly in size.

This chain links TRBV6-2 or TRBV6-3 with TRBJ2-7, with D tentatively TRBD1 or TRBD2 (5 bases each). The sample here was CD4+ T cells from PBMCs cultured with HCoV-NL63 spike peptides, taken before COVID-19 vaccination. The receptor was isolated from a human donor who received a COVID-19 vaccine. The CDR3 DNA reads as TGTGCCAGCAGTTATGGCAGGGACCACTACGAGCAGTACTTC. This gives the protein CASSYGRDHYEQYF.